The 30 T cell receptor beta chains listed next were all sequenced from one sample in a study of shared clonotypes between healthy human individuals (dated by TCRdb to the early 2020s). Library prep was done by the immunoSEQ multiplex PCR assay. TCRdb obtained this table from immuneACCESS and retained in-frame rearrangements with V and J assigned. These tables miss some clones; where compared with another copy, unresolved V genes account for less than half of the shortfall, and the remainder is unexplained. Recorded for this sample are about 2,200,000 clones; 85% to 95% of them occurred a single time. Under 2% of the sample goes to the ten largest clones. For the CD8 naive samples, CD45RO-negative cells were positively selected for CCR7, yielding a CD45RA+CCR7+ population from which TemRA cells were excluded. The sample taken for sequencing was naive CD8+ T cells from PBMCs. The sample's cell subset or site label, in plain terms: CD45RA+CCR7+. Receptors originate from a man aged 18 to 30 in good health. Some clones in this sample may be carry-over from other donors' samples.

The V call is TRBV5-4, the J call TRBJ2-7; tentatively, D is TRBD2 (6 bases). Trimming removed 7 bases at V and 6 bases at J, with 14 bases between. The germline CDR1 and CDR2 sequences are SGHNT and YYREEE (reference sequence). The CDR3 is 12 residues long. The CDR3 here is CASRLGGAEQYF. The CDR3 DNA sequence: TGTGCCAGCCGCCTCGGGGGTGCCGAGCAGTACTTC.

The chain links TRBV10-3 to TRBJ2-7; 12 positions agree with TRBD2. V gave up 6 bases and J gave up 1 base; unmatched junction bases: 7. The CDR3 has 16 residues. Germline V gene sequence: CDR1 ENHRY, CDR2 SYGVKD. The CDR3 region is CAISTLAGGPSYEQYF. CDR3 coding DNA: TGTGCCATCAGCACCCTAGCGGGAGGGCCGTCCTACGAGCAGTACTTC.

This clone was seen only a few times. The chain uses TRBV7-6 and TRBJ2-1; 9 nucleotides align to TRBD1. CDR3 size: 16 residues. CDR1 is SGHVS, CDR2 FNYEAQ, per germline. V trimming: 1 base; J trimming: 4 bases; junction bases outside the gene matches: 5. The CDR3, as DNA: TGTGCCAGCAGCTTAGGAACAGGGGGCGCGTACAATGAGCAGTTCTTC. It is translated as CASSLGTGGAYNEQFF.

The chain joins TRBV4-1 to TRBJ2-5; TRBD2 aligns across 12 bases. The CDR3 has 20 residues. Germline V lookup: CDR1 MGHRA, CDR2 YSYEKL. Trimming removed 2 bases from V and 5 bases from J; junction bases left unmatched: 18. This CDR3 reads CASSQRQGVTLAGGYETQYF. The CDR3 coding sequence is TGCGCCAGCAGCCAACGACAGGGGGTCACACTAGCGGGAGGTTATGAGACCCAGTACTTC.

This clone was observed a single time. The chain is built from TRBV19 and TRBJ2-7, with 9 bases fitting TRBD2. The V and J ends lost 4 bases and 2 bases, in that order; junction bases with no gene match: 12. This CDR3 has 17 residues. Germline values: CDR1 LNHDA, CDR2 SQIVND (reference sequence). CDR3 nucleotide sequence: TGTGCCAGTAGTACCAGGGCCCTTAGCGGGAGAACCTACGAGCAGTACTTC. This translates into CASSTRALSGRTYEQYF.

The DNA for the CDR3 is TGTGCCAGTAGTATCTGGGGGCTGTTGAATGAGCAGTTCTTC. This encodes CASSIWGLLNEQFF. The chain carries TRBV19 and TRBJ2-1, with a tentative D call TRBD1 (6 bases). Germline V CDR1 and CDR2: LNHDA, SQIVND (reference sequence). The CDR3 consists of 14 residues. The V and J ends lost 3 bases and 7 bases respectively, with 13 bases between them.

The CDR3: CASSQLFKGAGDYGYTF. The CDR3 nucleotides read TGTGCCAGCAGCCAATTGTTTAAGGGGGCTGGCGACTATGGCTACACCTTC. V is TRBV14 and J is TRBJ1-2, with TRBD1 identical over 7 bases. The V gene's germline CDR1 is SGHDN and CDR2 FVKESK. The CDR3 runs 17 residues. J was trimmed by 3 bases and V by 2 bases; bases with no gene match: 12.

This chain connects TRBV11-2 to TRBJ1-1, with D hard to call. The CDR3 length is 14 residues. Germline V gene lookup returns CDR1 SGHAT and CDR2 FQNNGV. V gave up 1 base and J gave up 11 bases, with 17 bases separating them. In nucleotides, the CDR3 is TGTGCCAGCAGCTTAGCCGCAATAACTTATCGCGCTTTCTTT. This gives the protein CASSLAAITYRAFF.

CDR3 sequence: CSVEDLSWSKGQLFYEQYF. The DNA of the CDR3 is TGCAGCGTTGAAGATCTCTCGTGGAGTAAGGGACAGTTATTCTACGAGCAGTACTTC. The rearrangement uses TRBV29-1 and TRBJ2-7; TRBD1 aligns across 7 bases. In germline, CDR1 is SQVTM, CDR2 ANQGSEA. With V trimmed by 0 bases and J by 3 bases, 20 bases remained unmatched. The CDR3 has 19 residues.

CDR3 sequence: CSVVTSVSYNEQFF. The CDR3 DNA follows: TGCAGCGTCGTTACTAGCGTCTCCTACAATGAGCAGTTCTTC. The chain carries TRBV29-1 and TRBJ2-1; 7 bases match TRBD2. Germline CDR1 SQVTM, CDR2 ANQGSEA. Unmatched junction bases numbered 5, after V lost 6 bases and J lost 0 bases. The CDR3 has 14 residues.

This chain links TRBV27 with TRBJ2-7; D not certain. Trimming pared 2 bases from V and 7 bases from J, leaving 9 bases between. The CDR3 spans 12 residues. CDR1 is MNHEY and CDR2 is SMNVEV in the germline V gene (reference sequence). The CDR3 loop is CASSLRPGEQYF. The CDR3 DNA is TGTGCCAGCAGTTTACGACCCGGGGAGCAGTACTTC.

J is TRBJ2-3 and V is TRBV28; weak D call: TRBD2 (5 bases). From germline, CDR1 is MDHEN and CDR2 SYDVKM. Trimming took 3 bases from V and 2 from J, leaving 12 bases between them. The CDR3 runs to 15 residues. CDR3 sequence (DNA): TGTGCCAGCAGTTTGTTAGCGACCCTCACAGATACGCAGTATTTT. Translating gives CASSLLATLTDTQYF.

This clone was seen only once. This chain connects TRBV28 to TRBJ2-1, with D hard to call. The CDR3 sequence is 13 residues long. Looked up from germline, CDR1 is MDHEN and CDR2 is SYDVKM. Trimming left V 5 bases short and J 9 bases short, with 14 bases between. CDR3 DNA sequence: TGTGCCAGCAGTCTCCACCCCCCCGCTGAGCAGTTCTTC. This translates into CASSLHPPAEQFF.

This clone appeared a few times. The chain is built from TRBV6-1 and TRBJ1-2; 8 nucleotides line up with TRBD1. The V gene end was trimmed by 7 bases and the J gene end by 8 bases; junction bases not matched to a gene: 6. CDR1 is MNHNS, CDR2 SASEGT, per germline. This CDR3 spans 12 amino acids. The CDR3 DNA sequence: TGTGCCAGCATAGGACAGGGTTTAGGCTACACCTTC. As protein: CASIGQGLGYTF.

The chain has TRBV7-6 and TRBJ2-7; 8 bases align to TRBD1. The CDR3 contains 14 residues. Per germline, CDR1 SGHVS and CDR2 FNYEAQ. The V and J ends lost 5 bases and 5 bases, in that order; junction bases with no gene match: 8. CDR3 residues: CASSLIGQGHEQYF. Written as DNA, the CDR3 is TGTGCCAGCAGCCTGATAGGACAGGGCCACGAGCAGTACTTC.

V is TRBV11-2 and J is TRBJ2-5; D uncertain. In germline, CDR1 is SGHAT, CDR2 FQNNGV. Trimming took 8 bases from V and 1 from J, leaving 23 bases between them. The CDR3 length is 17 residues. CDR3 sequence reads: CASAGPKTRAAQETQYF. The CDR3 DNA follows: TGTGCCAGCGCCGGGCCCAAAACCCGGGCCGCCCAAGAGACCCAGTACTTC. The full variable domain, with the rest looked up from reference TRBV11-2 and TRBJ2-5, is EAGVAQSPRYKIIEKRQSVAFWCNPISGHATLYWYQQILGQGPKLLIQFQNNGVVDDSQLPKDRFSAERLKGVDSTLKIQPAKLEDSAVYLCASAGPKTRAAQETQYFGPGTRLLVL.

This rearrangement joins TRBV4-1 to TRBJ2-2; tentative D call: TRBD1 (6 bases). With 2 bases removed from V and 6 bases from J, the gap between germline ends came to 19 bases. CDR1 is MGHRA and CDR2 is YSYEKL in the germline V gene. The CDR3 has 17 residues. The CDR3 is CASSQLQGVKNAGELFF. Written as DNA, the CDR3 is TGCGCCAGCAGCCAACTACAGGGTGTGAAAAACGCCGGGGAGCTGTTTTTT.

V gene TRBV5-1 combines with J gene TRBJ2-1; no clear D. The CDR3 extends over 17 amino acids. Germline assignment: CDR1 SGHRS and CDR2 YFSETQ. V shed 0 bases and J shed 2 bases, with 15 bases lying between them. CDR3 loop: CASSLGFGGPTYNEQFF. The DNA of the CDR3 is TGCGCCAGCAGCTTGGGGTTCGGCGGACCTACCTACAATGAGCAGTTCTTC.

The chain is built from TRBV19 and TRBJ1-1, with D perhaps TRBD1 (5 bases). The CDR3 consists of 14 residues. V was pared by 6 bases and J by 7 bases, with 18 bases between. Per the germline V gene, CDR1 is LNHDA and CDR2 is SQIVND (reference sequence). CDR3 loop: CASRGYGGGVEAFF. CDR3 nucleotide sequence: TGTGCCAGTAGAGGGTACGGCGGGGGAGTTGAAGCTTTCTTT.

This sequence joins TRBV2 and TRBJ2-3; 7 bases fit TRBD1. CDR1 and CDR2 from the germline V gene are SNHLY and FYNNEI. The CDR3 is 13 residues long. V was pared by 6 bases and J by 2 bases, with 2 bases of the junction left unmatched. The CDR3 loop is CASRKGATDTQYF. CDR3 nucleotides: TGTGCCAGCAGGAAGGGGGCCACAGATACGCAGTATTTT.

The chain employs TRBV2 and TRBJ2-3, with 7 bases that match TRBD1. The CDR3 length is 14 residues. The V and J ends lost 6 bases and 0 bases, in that order; junction bases with no gene match: 3. CDR1 is SNHLY, CDR2 FYNNEI, per germline. The CDR3 nucleotides read TGTGCCAGCAGCAAGGACAGGAGCACAGATACGCAGTATTTT. Encoded protein: CASSKDRSTDTQYF.

The chain carries TRBV7-6 and TRBJ1-4; D is unclear. The CDR3 contains 12 residues. CDR1 and CDR2 (germline): SGHVS, FNYEAQ. Trimming cost V 5 bases and J 5 bases, with 6 bases left between them. CDR3 DNA: TGTGCCAGCAGCGATCGAAATGAAAAACTGTTTTTT. Residues: CASSDRNEKLFF.

V gene TRBV19 combines with J gene TRBJ2-7, with a tentative D call TRBD2 (7 bases). The CDR3 runs to 13 residues. Germline V gives CDR1 LNHDA, CDR2 SQIVND (reference sequence). Trimming took 8 bases from V and 2 from J, leaving 13 bases between them. DNA for the CDR3: TGTGCCAGTGGAGGGGGGGGACCCTACGAGCAGTACTTC. Translation gives CASGGGGPYEQYF.

This clone was picked up one time. The rearrangement links TRBV29-1 to TRBJ2-1; 14 nucleotides agree with TRBD2. Germline loops: CDR1 SQVTM, CDR2 ANQGSEA. This CDR3 is built from 15 residues. Trimming at V came to 6 bases and at J to 9 bases, leaving 10 bases not matched to a gene. CDR3 sequence: CSVKGLAGVGIEQFF. The CDR3 DNA reads as TGCAGCGTCAAGGGACTAGCGGGAGTGGGCATTGAGCAGTTCTTC.

The chain has TRBV5-1 and TRBJ1-2; D unclear. Trimming removed 4 bases at V and 7 bases at J, with 14 bases between. Germline CDR1 SGHRS, CDR2 YFSETQ. The CDR3 contains 13 residues. CDR3 coding DNA: TGCGCCAGCAGCCCGGATCGTTCGAGTGGCTACACCTTC. This codes for CASSPDRSSGYTF. Complete variable domain (other parts from reference TRBV5-1 and TRBJ1-2): KAGVTQTPRYLIKTRGQQVTLSCSPISGHRSVSWYQQTPGQGLQFLFEYFSETQRNKGNFPGRFSGRQFSNSRSEMNVSTLELGDSALYLCASSPDRSSGYTFGSGTRLTVV.

The chain employs TRBV7-9 and TRBJ2-5; D is possibly TRBD1 or TRBD2 (5 bases each). V was clipped by 8 bases and J by 3 bases, with 13 bases between them. The CDR3 is 13 residues long. Per the germline V gene, CDR1 is SEHNR and CDR2 is FQNEAQ (reference sequence). DNA of the CDR3: TGTGCCAGCCAGGGACGGGTGGAAGAGACCCAGTACTTC. This encodes CASQGRVEETQYF.

V and J are TRBV11-3 and TRBJ2-7; 14 nucleotides align to TRBD2. The trim removed 4 bases at V and 5 bases at J, leaving 4 bases unmatched. There are 15 residues in the CDR3. Germline V gene sequence: CDR1 SGHNT, CDR2 YENEEA. DNA of the CDR3: TGTGCCAGCAGCTCGGGGACTAGCGGGAGCGACGAGCAGTACTTC. Translating it yields CASSSGTSGSDEQYF. Full variable domain (rest looked up from reference TRBV11-3 and TRBJ2-7): EAGVVQSPRYKIIEKKQPVAFWCNPISGHNTLYWYLQNLGQGPELLIRYENEEAVDDSQLPKDRFSAERLKGVDSTLKIQPAELGDSAVYLCASSSGTSGSDEQYFGPGTRLTVT.

The rearrangement links TRBV18 to TRBJ1-1, with D maybe TRBD1 (5 bases). Germline CDR1 reads KGHSH; CDR2 reads LQKENI. Between the trimmed V and J ends, which lost 4 bases and 1 base, there was a span of 16 bases. This CDR3 region has 16 residues. CDR3 nucleotide sequence: TGTGCCAGCTCACAGTCAGGGACCTCCTCGAACACTGAAGCTTTCTTT. It encodes CASSQSGTSSNTEAFF.

V is TRBV4-1 and J is TRBJ2-7, with D possibly called TRBD1 or TRBD2 (5 bases each). The V end was cut by 0 bases, the J end by 5 bases, with 20 bases between. Looked up from germline, CDR1 is MGHRA and CDR2 is YSYEKL. The CDR3 length is 17 residues. As DNA, the CDR3 is TGCGCCAGCAGCCAAGAAGACCTCCGGGAAAGGGGCGACGAGCAGTACTTC. This gives the protein CASSQEDLRERGDEQYF.

This rearrangement joins TRBV7-9 to TRBJ2-1; D gene ambiguous. V dropped 2 bases and J dropped 12 bases, with 14 bases sitting between them. Germline-derived CDR1 and CDR2 are SEHNR and FQNEAQ (reference sequence). The CDR3 loop spans 13 amino acids. The CDR3 sequence: CASSLSPLPGQFF. The CDR3 DNA is TGTGCCAGCAGCTTATCCCCCCTTCCCGGGCAGTTCTTC.